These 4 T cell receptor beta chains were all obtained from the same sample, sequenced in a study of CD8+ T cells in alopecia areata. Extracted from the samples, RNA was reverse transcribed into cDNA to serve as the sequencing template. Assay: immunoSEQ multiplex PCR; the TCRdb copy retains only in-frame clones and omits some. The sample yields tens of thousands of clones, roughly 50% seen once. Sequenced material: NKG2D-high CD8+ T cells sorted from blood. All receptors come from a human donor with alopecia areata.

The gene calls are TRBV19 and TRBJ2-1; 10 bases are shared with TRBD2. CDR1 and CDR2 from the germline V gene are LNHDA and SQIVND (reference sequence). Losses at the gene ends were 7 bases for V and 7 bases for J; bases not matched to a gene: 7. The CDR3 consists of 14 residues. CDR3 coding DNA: TGTGCCAGTATCATAGCGGGAGGCGCGAATGAGCAGTTCTTC. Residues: CASIIAGGANEQFF. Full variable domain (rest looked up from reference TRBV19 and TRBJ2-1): DGGITQSPKYLFRKEGQNVTLSCEQNLNHDAMYWYRQDPGQGLRLIYYSQIVNDFQKGDIAEGYSVSREKKESFPLTVTSAQKNPTAFYLCASIIAGGANEQFFGPGTRLTVL.

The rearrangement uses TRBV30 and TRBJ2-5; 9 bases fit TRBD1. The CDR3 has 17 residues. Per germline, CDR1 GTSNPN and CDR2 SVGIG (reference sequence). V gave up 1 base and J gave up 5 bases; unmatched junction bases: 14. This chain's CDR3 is CAWSGFGQGTPGETQYF. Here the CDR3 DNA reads TGTGCCTGGAGTGGGTTTGGACAGGGGACACCTGGGGAGACCCAGTACTTC.

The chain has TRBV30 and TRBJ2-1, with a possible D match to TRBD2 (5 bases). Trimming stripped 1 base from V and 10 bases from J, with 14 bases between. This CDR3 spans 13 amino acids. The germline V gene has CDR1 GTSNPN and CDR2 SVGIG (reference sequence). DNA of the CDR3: TGTGCCTGGAGTGGGGGTTCTCCGGGGGAGCAGTTCTTC. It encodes CAWSGGSPGEQFF.

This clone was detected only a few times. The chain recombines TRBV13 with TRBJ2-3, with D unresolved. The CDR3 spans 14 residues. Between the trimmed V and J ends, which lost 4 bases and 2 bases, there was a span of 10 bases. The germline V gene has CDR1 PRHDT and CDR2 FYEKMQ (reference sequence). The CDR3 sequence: CASSSPPPTDTQYF. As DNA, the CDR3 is TGTGCCAGCAGCTCCCCCCCGCCCACAGATACGCAGTATTTT.